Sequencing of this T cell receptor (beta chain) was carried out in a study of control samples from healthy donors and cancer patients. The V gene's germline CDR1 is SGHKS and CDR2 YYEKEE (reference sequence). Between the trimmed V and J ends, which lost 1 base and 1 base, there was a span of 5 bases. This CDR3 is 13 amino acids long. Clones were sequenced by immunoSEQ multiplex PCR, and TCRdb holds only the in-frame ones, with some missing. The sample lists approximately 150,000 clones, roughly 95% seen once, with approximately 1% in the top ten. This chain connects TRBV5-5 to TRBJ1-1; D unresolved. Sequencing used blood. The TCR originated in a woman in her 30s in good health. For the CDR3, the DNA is TGTGCCAGCAGCTTGCCCAGGAACACTGAAGCTTTCTTT. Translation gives CASSLPRNTEAFF.